A selection of T cell receptor beta chains follows, all from one sample in a study of T cell changes during pregnancy in multiple sclerosis. Clones were sequenced by immunoSEQ multiplex PCR, and TCRdb holds only the in-frame ones, with some missing. The profile covers fewer than 110,000 clones, with about 90% appearing a single time and 0.75% to 0.95% taken by the ten largest. The sample in question was peripheral blood, obtained after pregnancy. These receptors all come from a female donor with multiple sclerosis, enrolled in a pregnancy study. The conserved cysteine and the conserved F or W are not part of the CDR3 here. A D gene is named only where the DNA matches it firmly.

V	J	D	CDR3
TRBV20-1	TRBJ1-1	NA	SARDREGAF
TRBV9	TRBJ2-2	NA	ASSVVGGSTGELF
TRBV12-2	TRBJ1-6	NA	ASLTLTGTGKSSYNSPLH
TRBV29-1	TRBJ2-3	TRBD1	SVSTGAFTDTQY
TRBV7-9	TRBJ2-7	TRBD1	ASSLLQGAEQY
TRBV11-3	TRBJ2-1	TRBD2	ASSLGLAGSNEQF
TRBV9	TRBJ1-2	NA	ASSVMTAASSNGYT
TRBV18	TRBJ2-3	TRBD2	ASSPLAGGGTDTQY
TRBV5-1	TRBJ2-7	TRBD2	ASSSEPGGAKNYEQY
TRBV15	TRBJ2-3	NA	ATSRGAITDTQY
TRBV19	TRBJ2-5	NA	ASSIGNRKETQY
TRBV6-1	TRBJ2-7	NA	ASSEESRLNEYDEQY
TRBV6-1	TRBJ1-3	TRBD1	ASNQDRLSGNTIY
TRBV5-1	TRBJ1-5	TRBD1	ASSLGTGEPQH
TRBV5-5	TRBJ2-1	TRBD2	ASRPAGTSGLNEQF
TRBV4-3	TRBJ2-1	NA	ASSPGEGGYNEQF
TRBV4-3	TRBJ1-1	NA	ASSQDEELPSNTEAF
TRBV6-1	TRBJ2-5	NA	ASSEASGTREETQY
TRBV28	TRBJ2-7	TRBD1	ASRGDRGREQY
TRBV6-4	TRBJ2-2	TRBD2	ASRATSGGHGGELF
TRBV5-1	TRBJ2-1	TRBD1	ASSSNFPGGRGNEQF
TRBV9	TRBJ2-1	TRBD2	ASSPRTSGGAVYNEQF
TRBV11-2	TRBJ1-2	NA	ASSLGITSRGGGYGYT
TRBV27	TRBJ2-3	NA	ASSFGAGITDTQY
TRBV18	TRBJ2-7	NA	ASSPKQGWEQY
TRBV5-4	TRBJ1-1	NA	ASSPVQVPNTEAF
TRBV7-9	TRBJ1-2	TRBD1	ASRLPGQGSNYGYT
TRBV7-6	TRBJ2-7	NA	ASSLFPHTRREQY
TRBV5-1	TRBJ1-1	NA	ASSLERAGPEAF
TRBV11-1	TRBJ2-6	NA	ASSLGVTGANVLT
TRBV29-1	TRBJ1-1	NA	SVVSPQGGNTEAF
TRBV7-9	TRBJ2-1	TRBD2	ASSFASGDKNEQF
TRBV14	TRBJ2-7	NA	ASSLDISYEQY
TRBV18	TRBJ2-7	TRBD2	ASSPTSGRAYEQY
TRBV6-6	TRBJ2-3	NA	ASSYRGLPDTQY
TRBV18	TRBJ2-3	TRBD1	ASSQGQGVVDTQY
TRBV5-4	TRBJ1-4	TRBD1	ASSRDRAFNEKLF
TRBV7-9	TRBJ1-5	TRBD1	ASSPRDRNQPQH
TRBV7-9	TRBJ2-1	TRBD2	AIRSGRNSYNEQF
TRBV2	TRBJ1-4	NA	ASSGSTTGEKLF
TRBV4-2	TRBJ2-5	TRBD2	ASSSGTTIQETQY
TRBV28	TRBJ2-1	NA	ASERYPEQF
TRBV29-1	TRBJ1-1	TRBD1	SVDRGLTEAF
TRBV7-6	TRBJ1-3	TRBD1	ASSLEETGAGNTIY
TRBV27	TRBJ2-1	NA	ASSFRQMEGNEQF
TRBV7-9	TRBJ2-7	TRBD1	ASSRWDSPYEQY
TRBV30	TRBJ2-2	TRBD1	ACYRDRENGELF
TRBV30	TRBJ1-4	NA	AWARTGNEKLF
TRBV29-1	TRBJ1-2	NA	SVVGPDSPNYGYT
TRBV9	TRBJ2-2	NA	ASSPRDRGTGELF
TRBV9	TRBJ1-3	NA	ASSVGGGSGNTIY
TRBV28	TRBJ2-1	TRBD2	ASAPRTSGSNEQF
TRBV21-1	TRBJ2-3	NA	ASSRLQGAPTDTQY